A selection of T cell receptor beta chains follows, all from one sample in a study of cytomegalovirus exposure and HLA in healthy donors. TCRdb's copy holds only in-frame clones and misses some; the assay was immunoSEQ multiplex PCR. The data contain some 140,000 clones, 86% of them seen just once; the ten biggest clones take up about 22%. Sequencing was carried out using PBMCs. The receptors were gathered from a man between 18 and 29 years old in good health and CMV-seropositive. The CDR3 runs from the conserved cysteine through the conserved F or W. D genes are given only for firm matches. Clone sizes are given selectively: once, few, many, or a class where the clone is expanded.

clone_size: once
j_call: TRBJ2-5
v_call: TRBV5-6
d_call: TRBD1
cdr3_aa: CASSRTGTEQKKTQYF
cdr3_nt: TGTGCCAGCAGCCGGACAGGGACAGAGCAAAAAAAGACCCAGTACTTC

clone_size: -
j_call: TRBJ2-2
v_call: TRBV25-1
d_call: -
cdr3_aa: CASSPEGAFNTGELFF
cdr3_nt: TGTGCCAGCAGTCCCGAAGGAGCTTTTAACACCGGGGAGCTGTTTTTT

clone_size: -
j_call: TRBJ2-3
v_call: TRBV7-3
d_call: TRBD2
cdr3_aa: CASSPWTSGRLAADTQYF
cdr3_nt: TGTGCCAGCAGCCCCTGGACTAGCGGGCGCCTGGCCGCAGATACGCAGTATTTT

clone_size: -
j_call: TRBJ2-5
v_call: TRBV11-3
d_call: -
cdr3_aa: CASSLEYSETQYF
cdr3_nt: TGTGCCAGCAGCTTAGAATACTCGGAGACCCAGTACTTC

clone_size: -
j_call: TRBJ1-5
v_call: TRBV6-1
d_call: TRBD1
cdr3_aa: CASSRDRSNQPQHF
cdr3_nt: TGTGCCAGCAGCCGGGACAGGAGCAATCAGCCCCAGCATTTT

clone_size: -
j_call: TRBJ2-7
v_call: TRBV11-2
d_call: TRBD2
cdr3_aa: CASSTYSGTSGVYEQYF
cdr3_nt: TGTGCCAGCAGCACCTACTCCGGGACTAGCGGAGTCTACGAGCAGTACTTC

clone_size: -
j_call: TRBJ2-5
v_call: TRBV9
d_call: -
cdr3_aa: CASSVGTFQETQYF
cdr3_nt: TGTGCCAGCAGCGTAGGGACTTTCCAAGAGACCCAGTACTTC

clone_size: once
j_call: TRBJ2-6
v_call: TRBV19
d_call: -
cdr3_aa: CASLDGGSGANVLTF
cdr3_nt: TGTGCCAGTCTCGACGGGGGTTCTGGGGCCAACGTCCTGACTTTC

clone_size: -
j_call: TRBJ2-7
v_call: TRBV7-2
d_call: TRBD2
cdr3_aa: CASSLALSGLAYEQYF
cdr3_nt: TGTGCCAGCAGCTTAGCTCTGTCGGGACTAGCCTACGAGCAGTACTTC

clone_size: -
j_call: TRBJ1-4
v_call: TRBV4-3
d_call: -
cdr3_aa: CASSQGFGETGGNEKLFF
cdr3_nt: TGCGCCAGCAGCCAAGGATTTGGTGAGACAGGCGGAAATGAAAAACTGTTTTTT

clone_size: once
j_call: TRBJ2-6
v_call: TRBV7-2
d_call: TRBD1
cdr3_aa: CASSLRDRGSSGANVLTF
cdr3_nt: TGTGCCAGCAGCTTAAGGGACAGGGGGAGCTCTGGGGCCAACGTCCTGACTTTC

clone_size: few
j_call: TRBJ2-6
v_call: TRBV19
d_call: TRBD1
cdr3_aa: CASRRQGGTGANVLTF
cdr3_nt: TGTGCCAGTAGGCGACAGGGGGGTACTGGGGCCAACGTCCTGACTTTC

clone_size: -
j_call: TRBJ1-1
v_call: TRBV9
d_call: -
cdr3_aa: CASSPRTDTEAFF
cdr3_nt: TGTGCCAGCAGCCCAAGGACAGACACTGAAGCTTTCTTT

clone_size: few
j_call: TRBJ1-2
v_call: TRBV13
d_call: -
cdr3_aa: CASSPRRLGEVAGYTF
cdr3_nt: TGTGCCAGCAGCCCCAGACGGCTCGGGGAAGTAGCTGGCTACACCTTC

clone_size: -
j_call: TRBJ2-3
v_call: TRBV27
d_call: -
cdr3_aa: CASSFLGNTDTQYF
cdr3_nt: TGTGCCAGCAGTTTTCTCGGGAACACAGATACGCAGTATTTT

clone_size: -
j_call: TRBJ1-3
v_call: TRBV10-3
d_call: -
cdr3_aa: CAISAPVGGGGNTIYF
cdr3_nt: TGTGCCATCAGTGCCCCCGTAGGGGGTGGTGGAAACACCATATATTTT

clone_size: -
j_call: TRBJ1-2
v_call: TRBV7-2
d_call: -
cdr3_aa: CASSLTGPNGYTF
cdr3_nt: TGTGCCAGCAGCTTAACAGGGCCGAATGGCTACACCTTC

clone_size: -
j_call: TRBJ1-5
v_call: TRBV7-8
d_call: TRBD1
cdr3_aa: CASRTGNQPQHF
cdr3_nt: TGTGCCAGCAGGACAGGGAATCAGCCCCAGCATTTT

clone_size: once
j_call: TRBJ2-1
v_call: TRBV5-6
d_call: TRBD2
cdr3_aa: CASSPGLAMNEQFF
cdr3_nt: TGTGCCAGCAGCCCGGGACTAGCGATGAATGAGCAGTTCTTC

clone_size: -
j_call: TRBJ2-1
v_call: TRBV7-9
d_call: -
cdr3_aa: CASSPWGGKANEQFF
cdr3_nt: TGTGCCAGCAGCCCGTGGGGCGGTAAGGCCAATGAGCAGTTCTTC

clone_size: once
j_call: TRBJ1-1
v_call: TRBV19
d_call: -
cdr3_aa: CASSIRQNTEAFF
cdr3_nt: TGTGCCAGTAGTATCAGACAGAACACTGAAGCTTTCTTT

clone_size: -
j_call: TRBJ1-3
v_call: TRBV30
d_call: TRBD1
cdr3_aa: CAWSAGGSGNTIYF
cdr3_nt: TGTGCCTGGAGCGCAGGGGGCTCTGGAAACACCATATATTTT